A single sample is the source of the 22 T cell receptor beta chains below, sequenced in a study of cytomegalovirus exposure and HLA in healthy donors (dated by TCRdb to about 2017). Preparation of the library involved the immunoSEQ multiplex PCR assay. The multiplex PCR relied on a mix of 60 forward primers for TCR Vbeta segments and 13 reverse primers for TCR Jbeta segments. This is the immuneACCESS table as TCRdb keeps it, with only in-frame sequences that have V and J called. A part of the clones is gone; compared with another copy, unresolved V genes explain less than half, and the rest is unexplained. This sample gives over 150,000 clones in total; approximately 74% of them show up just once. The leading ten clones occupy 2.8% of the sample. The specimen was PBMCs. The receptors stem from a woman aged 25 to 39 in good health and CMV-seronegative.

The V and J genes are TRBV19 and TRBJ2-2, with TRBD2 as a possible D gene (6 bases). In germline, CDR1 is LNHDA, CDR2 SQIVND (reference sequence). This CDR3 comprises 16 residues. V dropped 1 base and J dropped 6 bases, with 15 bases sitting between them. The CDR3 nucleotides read TGTGCCAGTAGTATAGCGGGCGGGGCCCAGGCCGGGGAGCTGTTTTTT. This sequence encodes CASSIAGGAQAGELFF.

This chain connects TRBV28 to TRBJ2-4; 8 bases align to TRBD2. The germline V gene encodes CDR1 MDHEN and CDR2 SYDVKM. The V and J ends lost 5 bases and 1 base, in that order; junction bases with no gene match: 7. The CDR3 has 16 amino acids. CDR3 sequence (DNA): TGTGCCAGCAGTCCCTTTGGCGGGAGGGCCAAAAACATTCAGTACTTC. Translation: CASSPFGGRAKNIQYF. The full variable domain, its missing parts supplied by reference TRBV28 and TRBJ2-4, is DVKVTQSSRYLVKRTGEKVFLECVQDMDHENMFWYRQDPGLGLRLIYFSYDVKMKEKGDIPEGYSVSREKKERFSLILESASTNQTSMYLCASSPFGGRAKNIQYFGAGTRLSVL.

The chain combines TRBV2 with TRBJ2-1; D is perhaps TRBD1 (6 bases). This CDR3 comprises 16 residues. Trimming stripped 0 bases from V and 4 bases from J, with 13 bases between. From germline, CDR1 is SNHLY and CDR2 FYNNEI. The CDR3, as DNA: TGTGCCAGCAGTGAAGCTTTTAGGGACAAGTACAATGAGCAGTTCTTC. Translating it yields CASSEAFRDKYNEQFF. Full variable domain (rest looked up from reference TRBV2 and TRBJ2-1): EPEVTQTPSHQVTQMGQEVILRCVPISNHLYFYWYRQILGQKVEFLVSFYNNEISEKSEIFDDQFSVERPDGSNFTLKIRSTKLEDSAMYFCASSEAFRDKYNEQFFGPGTRLTVL.

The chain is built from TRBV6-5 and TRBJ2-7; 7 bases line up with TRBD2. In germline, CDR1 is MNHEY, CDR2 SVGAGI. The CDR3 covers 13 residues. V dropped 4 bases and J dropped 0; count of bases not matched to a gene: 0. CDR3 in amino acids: CASSSGGSYEQYF. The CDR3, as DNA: TGTGCCAGCAGTTCGGGGGGCTCCTACGAGCAGTACTTC.

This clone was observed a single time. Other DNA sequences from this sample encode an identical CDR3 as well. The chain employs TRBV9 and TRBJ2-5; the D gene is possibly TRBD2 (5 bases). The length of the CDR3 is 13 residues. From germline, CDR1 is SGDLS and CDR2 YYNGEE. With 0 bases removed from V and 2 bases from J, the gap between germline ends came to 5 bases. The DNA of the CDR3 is TGTGCCAGCAGCGTAGCGGGACAAGAGACCCAGTACTTC. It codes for CASSVAGQETQYF.

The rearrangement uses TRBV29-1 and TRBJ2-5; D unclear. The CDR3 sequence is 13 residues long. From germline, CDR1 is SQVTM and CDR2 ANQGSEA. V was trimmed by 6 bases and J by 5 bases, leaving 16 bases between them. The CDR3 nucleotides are TGCAGCGTCGCAAGTATGCCGAGGGAGACCCAGTACTTC. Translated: CSVASMPRETQYF.

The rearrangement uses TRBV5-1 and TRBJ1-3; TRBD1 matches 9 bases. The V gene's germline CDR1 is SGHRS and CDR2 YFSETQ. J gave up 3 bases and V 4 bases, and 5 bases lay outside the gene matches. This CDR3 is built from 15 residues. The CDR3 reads CASSTGTGIGNTIYF. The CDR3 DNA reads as TGCGCCAGCAGCACCGGGACAGGGATTGGAAACACCATATATTTT.

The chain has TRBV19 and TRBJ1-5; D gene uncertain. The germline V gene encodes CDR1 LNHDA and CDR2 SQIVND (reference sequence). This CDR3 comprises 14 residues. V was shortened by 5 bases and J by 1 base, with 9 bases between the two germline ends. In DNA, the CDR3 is TGTGCCAGTAGTCCCCTACAGAGCAATCAGCCCCAGCATTTT. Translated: CASSPLQSNQPQHF.

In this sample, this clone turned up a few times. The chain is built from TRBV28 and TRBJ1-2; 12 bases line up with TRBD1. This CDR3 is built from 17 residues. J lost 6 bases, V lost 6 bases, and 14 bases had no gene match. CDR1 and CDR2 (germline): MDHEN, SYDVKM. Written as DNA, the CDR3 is TGTGCCAGCAGCCTTCGGCTTGGGACAGGGGGCTCTGATGGCTACACCTTC. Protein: CASSLRLGTGGSDGYTF.

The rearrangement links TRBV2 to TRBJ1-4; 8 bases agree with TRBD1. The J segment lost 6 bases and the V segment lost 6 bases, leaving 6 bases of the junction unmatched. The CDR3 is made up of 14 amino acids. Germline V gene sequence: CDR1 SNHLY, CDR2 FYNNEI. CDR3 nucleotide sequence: TGTGCCAGCAGGTGGACAGGGCGGGATGAAAAACTGTTTTTT. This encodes CASRWTGRDEKLFF. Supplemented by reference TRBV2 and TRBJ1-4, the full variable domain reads EPEVTQTPSHQVTQMGQEVILRCVPISNHLYFYWYRQILGQKVEFLVSFYNNEISEKSEIFDDQFSVERPDGSNFTLKIRSTKLEDSAMYFCASRWTGRDEKLFFGSGTQLSVL.

Here the CDR3 reads CASSSSGGQLAQYF. For the CDR3, the DNA is TGTGCCAGCAGTTCCTCGGGGGGGCAGCTGGCCCAGTACTTC. The chain is built from TRBV28 and TRBJ2-5; 8 bases are shared with TRBD2. With V trimmed by 4 bases and J by 9 bases, 10 bases remained unmatched. The germline V gene encodes CDR1 MDHEN and CDR2 SYDVKM. The CDR3 spans 14 residues.

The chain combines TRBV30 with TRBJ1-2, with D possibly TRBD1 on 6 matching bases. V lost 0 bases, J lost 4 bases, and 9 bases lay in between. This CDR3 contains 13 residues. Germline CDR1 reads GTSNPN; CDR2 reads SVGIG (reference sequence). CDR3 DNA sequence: TGTGCCTGGAGTGTACAGGGCATCTATGGCTACACCTTC. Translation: CAWSVQGIYGYTF.

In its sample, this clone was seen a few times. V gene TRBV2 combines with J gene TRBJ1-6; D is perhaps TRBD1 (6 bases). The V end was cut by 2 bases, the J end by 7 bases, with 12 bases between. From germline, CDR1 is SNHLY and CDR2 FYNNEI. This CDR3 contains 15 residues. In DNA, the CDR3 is TGTGCCAGCAGTGAACGGGGACAAGGAAATTCACCCCTCCACTTT. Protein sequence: CASSERGQGNSPLHF.

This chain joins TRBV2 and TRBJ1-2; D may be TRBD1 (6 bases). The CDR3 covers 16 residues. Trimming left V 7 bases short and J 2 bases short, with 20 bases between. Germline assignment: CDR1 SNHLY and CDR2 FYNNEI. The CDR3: CASNSQGPGGNYGYTF. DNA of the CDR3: TGTGCCAGCAATTCCCAGGGGCCGGGGGGCAACTATGGCTACACCTTC.

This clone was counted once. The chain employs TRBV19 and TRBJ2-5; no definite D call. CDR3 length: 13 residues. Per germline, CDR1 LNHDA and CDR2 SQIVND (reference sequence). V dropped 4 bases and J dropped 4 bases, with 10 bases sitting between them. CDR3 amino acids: CASSTRIAETQYF. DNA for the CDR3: TGTGCCAGTAGTACCAGGATCGCAGAGACCCAGTACTTC.

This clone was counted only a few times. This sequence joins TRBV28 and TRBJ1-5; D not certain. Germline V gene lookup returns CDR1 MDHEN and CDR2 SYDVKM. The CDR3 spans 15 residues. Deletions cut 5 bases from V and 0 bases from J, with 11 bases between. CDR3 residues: CASSKQTYSNQPQHF. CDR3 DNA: TGTGCCAGCAGTAAACAGACATATAGCAATCAGCCCCAGCATTTT.

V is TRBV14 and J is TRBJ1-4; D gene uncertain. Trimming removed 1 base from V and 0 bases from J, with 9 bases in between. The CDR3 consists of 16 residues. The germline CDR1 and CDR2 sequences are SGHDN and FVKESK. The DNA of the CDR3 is TGTGCCAGCAGCCAAGGAGGCCTTGCAACTAATGAAAAACTGTTTTTT. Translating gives CASSQGGLATNEKLFF.

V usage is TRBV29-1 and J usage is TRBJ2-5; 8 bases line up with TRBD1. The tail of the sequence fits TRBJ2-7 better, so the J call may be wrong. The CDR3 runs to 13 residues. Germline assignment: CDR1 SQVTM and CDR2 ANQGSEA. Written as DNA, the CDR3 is TGCAGCGTTGGACAGGGGAGTCCCTACGAGCAGTACTTC. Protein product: CSVGQGSPYEQYF.

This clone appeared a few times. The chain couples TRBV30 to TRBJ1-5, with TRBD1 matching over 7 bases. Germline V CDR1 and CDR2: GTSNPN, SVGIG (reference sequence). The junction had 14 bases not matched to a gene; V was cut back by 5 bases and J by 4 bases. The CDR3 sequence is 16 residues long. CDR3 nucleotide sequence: TGTGCCTGGGGGGAACGACAGGGATTCTCTAATCAGCCCCAGCATTTT. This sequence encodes CAWGERQGFSNQPQHF. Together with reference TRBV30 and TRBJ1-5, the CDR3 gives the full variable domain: SQTIHQWPATLVQPVGSPLSLECTVEGTSNPNLYWYRQAAGRGLQLLFYSVGIGQISSEVPQNLSASRPQDRQFILSSKKLLLSDSGFYLCAWGERQGFSNQPQHFGDGTRLSIL.

CDR3 sequence: CASSTRDRGLDEQYF. The CDR3 region has the DNA TGTGCCAGTAGTACCCGGGACAGGGGGCTTGACGAGCAGTACTTC. The chain carries TRBV19 and TRBJ2-7, with 12 bases lining up with TRBD1. V gave up 4 bases and J gave up 5 bases; unmatched junction bases: 6. This CDR3 has 15 residues. CDR1 and CDR2 (germline): LNHDA, SQIVND (reference sequence).

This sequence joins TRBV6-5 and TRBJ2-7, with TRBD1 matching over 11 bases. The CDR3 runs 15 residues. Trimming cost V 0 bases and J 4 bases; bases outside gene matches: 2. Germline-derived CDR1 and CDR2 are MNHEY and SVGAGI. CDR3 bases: TGTGCCAGCAGTTACTCGGGACAGGGGGAGTACGAGCAGTACTTC. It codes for CASSYSGQGEYEQYF.

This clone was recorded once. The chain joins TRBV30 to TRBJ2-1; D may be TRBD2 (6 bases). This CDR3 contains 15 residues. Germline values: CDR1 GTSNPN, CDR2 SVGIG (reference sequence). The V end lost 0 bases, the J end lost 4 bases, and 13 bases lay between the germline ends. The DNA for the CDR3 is TGTGCCTGGAGTGTACTGCTAGCGAATTACAATGAGCAGTTCTTC. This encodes CAWSVLLANYNEQFF.